Listed below are T cell receptor beta chains from one sample, sequenced in a study of STAT5B mutations in CD4+ large granular lymphocyte leukemia. Measured with immunoSEQ multiplex PCR; TCRdb has only the in-frame clones, and not every one. The sample lists 25,000 to 35,000 clones; roughly nine tenths were seen once. The sample taken for sequencing was CD4+ T cells from blood buffy coats. The receptor source for this set is a human donor in good health. CDR3s include the opening cysteine and the closing phenylalanine or tryptophan. D genes are given only for firm matches.

j_call,d_call,v_call,cdr3_aa,cdr3_nt
TRBJ2-7,TRBD1,TRBV7-2,CASSRTRGDRGEQYF,TGTGCCAGCAGCCGAACGAGAGGGGACAGGGGCGAGCAGTACTTC
TRBJ2-2,TRBD1,TRBV25-1,CASSKGTGPLNTGELFF,TGTGCCAGCAGTAAGGGGACAGGTCCTTTAAACACCGGGGAGCTGTTTTTT
TRBJ1-1,NA,TRBV7-8,CASSLDRATEAFF,TGTGCCAGCAGCTTAGATAGGGCCACTGAAGCTTTCTTT
TRBJ2-7,NA,TRBV25-1,CASSETPSRQQYF,TGTGCCAGCAGTGAAACCCCCAGCCGCCAGCAGTACTTC
TRBJ2-1,TRBD2,TRBV7-9,CASSLAGGLATYNEQFF,TGTGCCAGCAGCTTAGCAGGGGGACTAGCGACCTACAATGAGCAGTTCTTC
TRBJ1-2,NA,TRBV20-1,CSAILEYGYTF,TGCAGTGCCATACTTGAATATGGCTACACCTTC
TRBJ1-1,NA,TRBV30,CAWSVRGGSSTEAFF,TGTGCCTGGAGTGTACGGGGGGGGAGTAGCACTGAAGCTTTCTTT
TRBJ2-5,TRBD1,TRBV5-1,CASSYGTGDETQYF,TGCGCCAGCAGCTACGGGACAGGGGACGAGACCCAGTACTTC
TRBJ1-2,NA,TRBV10-2,CASSENVGWSGYTF,TGCGCCAGCAGTGAGAATGTGGGGTGGAGCGGCTACACCTTC
TRBJ1-1,NA,TRBV28,CASSLGAMNTEAFF,TGTGCCAGCAGTTTGGGGGCTATGAACACTGAAGCTTTCTTT
TRBJ2-7,NA,TRBV6-1,CASSEVRGKEYF,TGTGCCAGCAGTGAAGTAAGGGGTAAGGAGTACTTC
TRBJ2-7,TRBD2,TRBV7-8,CASSTASGSLYEQYF,TGTGCCAGCAGCACCGCTAGCGGGAGTCTCTACGAGCAGTACTTC
TRBJ2-7,TRBD2,TRBV19,CASSPSGLADYEQYF,TGTGCCAGTAGTCCGTCGGGACTAGCGGACTACGAGCAGTACTTC
TRBJ2-6,TRBD2,TRBV19,CASSKRLAGLSGANVLTF,TGTGCCAGTAGTAAAAGACTAGCGGGTCTATCTGGGGCCAACGTCCTGACTTTC
TRBJ2-5,NA,TRBV19,CASSIPGMAETQYF,TGTGCCAGTAGTATTCCAGGGATGGCAGAGACCCAGTACTTC
TRBJ2-4,TRBD2,TRBV5-6,CASTPGTRERNIQYF,TGTGCCAGCACCCCGGGAACGCGGGAGAGAAACATTCAGTACTTC
TRBJ2-3,NA,TRBV7-5,CARSPRNGGATDTQYF,TGTGCCAGAAGCCCCCGAAACGGGGGAGCCACAGATACGCAGTATTTT